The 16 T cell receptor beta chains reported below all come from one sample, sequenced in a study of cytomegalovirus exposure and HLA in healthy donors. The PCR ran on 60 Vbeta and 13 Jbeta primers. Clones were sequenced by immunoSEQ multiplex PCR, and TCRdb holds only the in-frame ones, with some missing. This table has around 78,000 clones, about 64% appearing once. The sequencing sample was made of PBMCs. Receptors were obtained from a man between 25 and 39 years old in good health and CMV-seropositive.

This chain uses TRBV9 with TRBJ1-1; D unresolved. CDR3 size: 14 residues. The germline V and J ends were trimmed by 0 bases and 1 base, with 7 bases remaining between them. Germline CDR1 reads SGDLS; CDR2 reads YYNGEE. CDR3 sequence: CASSVDYTNTEAFF. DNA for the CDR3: TGTGCCAGCAGCGTAGACTACACGAACACTGAAGCTTTCTTT.

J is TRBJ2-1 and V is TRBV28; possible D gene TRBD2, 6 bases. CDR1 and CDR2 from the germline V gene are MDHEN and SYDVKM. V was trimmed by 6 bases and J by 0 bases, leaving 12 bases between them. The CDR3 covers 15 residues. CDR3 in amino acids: CASRGSGPSYNEQFF. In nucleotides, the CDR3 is TGTGCCAGCAGGGGGAGCGGGCCCTCCTACAATGAGCAGTTCTTC.

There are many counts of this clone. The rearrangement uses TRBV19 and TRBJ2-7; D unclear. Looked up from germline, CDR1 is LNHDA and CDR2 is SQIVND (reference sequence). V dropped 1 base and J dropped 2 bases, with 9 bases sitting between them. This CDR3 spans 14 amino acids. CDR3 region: CASSIGGTAYEQYF. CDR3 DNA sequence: TGTGCCAGTAGTATAGGTGGCACCGCCTACGAGCAGTACTTC.

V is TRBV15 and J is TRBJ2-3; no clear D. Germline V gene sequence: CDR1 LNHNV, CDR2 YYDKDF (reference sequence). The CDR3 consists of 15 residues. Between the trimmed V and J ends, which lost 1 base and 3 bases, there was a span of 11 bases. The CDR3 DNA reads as TGTGCCACCAGCAGAGTCGGAACCGGGACAGATACGCAGTATTTT. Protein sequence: CATSRVGTGTDTQYF.

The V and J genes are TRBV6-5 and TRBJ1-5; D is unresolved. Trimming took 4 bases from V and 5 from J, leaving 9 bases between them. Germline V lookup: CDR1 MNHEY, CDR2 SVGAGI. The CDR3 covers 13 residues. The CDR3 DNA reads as TGTGCCAGCAGTTTAAGTCTAGATCAGCCCCAGCATTTT. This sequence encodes CASSLSLDQPQHF.

The CDR3 here is CASSPTGQGAYEQYF. The CDR3 nucleotides are TGTGCCAGCAGCCCGACGGGACAGGGGGCCTACGAGCAGTACTTC. The chain joins TRBV9 to TRBJ2-7, with 11 bases identical to TRBD1. The germline V gene has CDR1 SGDLS and CDR2 YYNGEE. V was pared by 4 bases and J by 2 bases, with 5 bases of the junction left unmatched. The CDR3 sequence is 15 residues long.

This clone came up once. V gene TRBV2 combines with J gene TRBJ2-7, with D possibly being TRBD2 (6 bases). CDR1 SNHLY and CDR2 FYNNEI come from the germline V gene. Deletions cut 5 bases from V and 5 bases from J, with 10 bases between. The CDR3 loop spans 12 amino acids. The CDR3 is CASSHRRDEQYF. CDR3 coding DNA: TGTGCCAGCAGTCACAGGAGGGACGAGCAGTACTTC.

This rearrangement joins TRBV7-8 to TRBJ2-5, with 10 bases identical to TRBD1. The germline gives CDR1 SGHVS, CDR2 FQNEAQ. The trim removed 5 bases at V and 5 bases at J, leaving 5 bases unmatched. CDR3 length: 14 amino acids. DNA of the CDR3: TGTGCCAGCAGCGAACCGGGACAGGGGGAGACCCAGTACTTC. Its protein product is CASSEPGQGETQYF.

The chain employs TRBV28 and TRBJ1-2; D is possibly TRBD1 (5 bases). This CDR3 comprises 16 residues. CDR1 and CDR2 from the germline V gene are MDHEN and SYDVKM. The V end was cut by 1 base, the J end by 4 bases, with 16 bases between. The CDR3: CASSLYSPGGGYGYTF. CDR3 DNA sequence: TGTGCCAGCAGTTTATATTCGCCCGGGGGGGGCTATGGCTACACCTTC.

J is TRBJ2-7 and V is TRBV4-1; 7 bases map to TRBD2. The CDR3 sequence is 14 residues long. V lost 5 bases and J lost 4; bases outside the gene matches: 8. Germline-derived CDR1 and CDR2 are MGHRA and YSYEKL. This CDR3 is CASSGPGGMYEQYF. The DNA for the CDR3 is TGCGCCAGCAGCGGTCCGGGAGGTATGTACGAGCAGTACTTC.

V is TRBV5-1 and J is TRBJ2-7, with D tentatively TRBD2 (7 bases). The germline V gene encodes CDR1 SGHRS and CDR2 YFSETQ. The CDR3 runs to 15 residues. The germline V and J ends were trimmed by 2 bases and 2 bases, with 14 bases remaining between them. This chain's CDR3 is CASSLQGGETYEQYF. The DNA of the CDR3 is TGCGCCAGCAGCTTACAGGGAGGGGAGACCTACGAGCAGTACTTC.

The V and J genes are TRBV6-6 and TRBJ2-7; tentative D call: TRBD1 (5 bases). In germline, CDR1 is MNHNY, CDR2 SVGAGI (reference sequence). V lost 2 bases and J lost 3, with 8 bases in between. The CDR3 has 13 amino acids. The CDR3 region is CASSYRGGYEQYF. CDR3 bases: TGTGCCAGCAGTTACAGGGGTGGCTACGAGCAGTACTTC.

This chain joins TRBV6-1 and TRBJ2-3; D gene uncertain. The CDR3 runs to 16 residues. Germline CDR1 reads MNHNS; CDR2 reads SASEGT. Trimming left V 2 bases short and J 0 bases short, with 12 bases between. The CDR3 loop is CASSEIAVASTDTQYF. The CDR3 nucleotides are TGTGCCAGCAGTGAAATAGCCGTCGCTAGCACAGATACGCAGTATTTT.

The CDR3, as DNA: TGTGCCAGCATCGGGGGGGGACAGGGGGACCTCGCGAACACTGAAGCTTTCTTT. It yields the protein CASIGGGQGDLANTEAFF. J is TRBJ1-1 and V is TRBV2; TRBD1 aligns across 11 bases. The V segment lost 7 bases and the J segment 1 base; nucleotides outside the gene matches: 14. The germline V gene has CDR1 SNHLY and CDR2 FYNNEI. The CDR3 loop spans 18 amino acids.

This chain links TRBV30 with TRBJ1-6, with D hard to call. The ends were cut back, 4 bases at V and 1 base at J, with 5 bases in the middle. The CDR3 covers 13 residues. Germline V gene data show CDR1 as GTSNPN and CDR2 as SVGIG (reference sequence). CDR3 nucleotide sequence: TGTGCCTGGACCAGGTCCTATAATTCACCCCTCCACTTT. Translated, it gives CAWTRSYNSPLHF.

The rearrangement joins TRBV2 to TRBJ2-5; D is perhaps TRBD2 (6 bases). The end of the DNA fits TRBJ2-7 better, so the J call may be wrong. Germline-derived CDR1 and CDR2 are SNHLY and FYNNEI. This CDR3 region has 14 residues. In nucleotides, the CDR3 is TGTGCCAGCAGGGGGACTTACCTAACCTACGAGCAGTACTTC. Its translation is CASRGTYLTYEQYF.